This T cell receptor (beta chain) came from a study of blood T cell repertoires in COVID-19. In the study overall: Acute-phase and convalescent COVID-19 samples originated in the United States, Italy and Spain. In each case, the material was cDNA or gDNA derived from T cells, B-cell-depleted T cells, or PBMCs.

The V segment lost 5 bases and the J segment 2 bases; nucleotides outside the gene matches: 3. This CDR3 contains 14 residues. Per germline, CDR1 SNHLY and CDR2 FYNNEI. Authors' processing steps: Amplification with reference gene primers provided the estimates of nucleated cell counts. Using immunoSEQ multiplex PCR, the repertoire was profiled, and TCRdb retains in-frame clones only, with some absent. V and J calls and clone size come straight from that table; D and trimming were deduced from the DNA. The data contain some 150,000 clones, roughly 81% of them singletons. What was sequenced was peripheral blood. This rearrangement joins TRBV2 to TRBJ2-7; 10 bases match TRBD2. The TCR comes from a human donor with acute or convalescent COVID-19. The donor label of this sample is uncertain. CDR3 residues: CASSSGLAPYEQYV. CDR3 DNA: TGTGCCAGCAGTTCGGGACTAGCGCCCTACGAGCAGTACGTC.